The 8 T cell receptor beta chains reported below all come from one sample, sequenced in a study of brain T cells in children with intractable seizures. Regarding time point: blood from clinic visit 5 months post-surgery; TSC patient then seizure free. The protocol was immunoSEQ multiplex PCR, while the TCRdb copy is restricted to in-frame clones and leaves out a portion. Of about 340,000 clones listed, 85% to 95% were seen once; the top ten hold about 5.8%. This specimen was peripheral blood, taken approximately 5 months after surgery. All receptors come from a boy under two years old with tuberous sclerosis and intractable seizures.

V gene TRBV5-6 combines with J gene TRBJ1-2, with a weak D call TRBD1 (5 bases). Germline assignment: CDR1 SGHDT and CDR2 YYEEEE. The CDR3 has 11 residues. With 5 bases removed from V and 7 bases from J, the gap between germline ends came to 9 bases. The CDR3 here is CASRSGGGYTF. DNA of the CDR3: TGTGCCAGCAGATCGGGGGGTGGCTACACCTTC.

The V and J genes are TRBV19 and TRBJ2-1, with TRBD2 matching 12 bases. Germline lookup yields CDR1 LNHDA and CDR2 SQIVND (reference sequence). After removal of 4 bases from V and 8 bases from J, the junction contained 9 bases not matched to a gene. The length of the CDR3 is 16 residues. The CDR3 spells CASSSNPSGRADEQFF. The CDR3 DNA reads TGTGCCAGTAGTAGTAACCCTAGCGGGAGGGCCGATGAGCAGTTCTTC.

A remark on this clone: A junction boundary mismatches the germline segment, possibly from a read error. For the CDR3, the DNA is TGTGCCAGCAGTTTTCTCGGGGAAAGACTGTTTTTT. Its translation: CASSFLGERLFF. The chain uses TRBV12-3 or TRBV12-4 and TRBJ1-4; D call uncertain. CDR3 length: 12 amino acids.

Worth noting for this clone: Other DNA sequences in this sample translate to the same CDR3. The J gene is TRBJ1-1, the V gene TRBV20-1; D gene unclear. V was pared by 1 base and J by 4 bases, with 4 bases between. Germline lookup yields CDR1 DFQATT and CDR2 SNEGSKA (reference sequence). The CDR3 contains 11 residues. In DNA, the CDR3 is TGCAGTGCTAGAGTGGGCACTGAAGCTTTCTTT. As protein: CSARVGTEAFF.

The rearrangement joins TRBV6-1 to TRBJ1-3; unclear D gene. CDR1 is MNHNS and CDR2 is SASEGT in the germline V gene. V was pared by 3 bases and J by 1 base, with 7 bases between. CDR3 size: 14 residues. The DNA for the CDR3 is TGTGCCAGCAGTGATAACCGTTCTGGAAACACCATATATTTT. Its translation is CASSDNRSGNTIYF.

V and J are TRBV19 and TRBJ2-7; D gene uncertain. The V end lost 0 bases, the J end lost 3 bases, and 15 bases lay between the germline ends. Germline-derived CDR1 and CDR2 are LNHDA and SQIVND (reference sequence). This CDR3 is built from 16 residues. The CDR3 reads CASSIDGHLRNYEQYF. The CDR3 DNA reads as TGTGCCAGTAGTATAGACGGCCACCTGAGGAACTACGAGCAGTACTTC.

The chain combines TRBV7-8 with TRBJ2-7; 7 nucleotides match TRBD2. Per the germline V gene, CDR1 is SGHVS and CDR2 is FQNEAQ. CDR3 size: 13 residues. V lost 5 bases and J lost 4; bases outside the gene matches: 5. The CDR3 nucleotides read TGTGCCAGCAGCGGGGACTACCGTTACGAGCAGTACTTC. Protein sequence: CASSGDYRYEQYF. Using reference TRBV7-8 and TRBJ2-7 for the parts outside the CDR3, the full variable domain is GAGVSQSPRYKVAKRGQDVALRCDPISGHVSLFWYQQALGQGPEFLTYFQNEAQLDKSGLPSDRFFAERPEGSVSTLKIQRTQQEDSAVYLCASSGDYRYEQYFGPGTRLTVT.

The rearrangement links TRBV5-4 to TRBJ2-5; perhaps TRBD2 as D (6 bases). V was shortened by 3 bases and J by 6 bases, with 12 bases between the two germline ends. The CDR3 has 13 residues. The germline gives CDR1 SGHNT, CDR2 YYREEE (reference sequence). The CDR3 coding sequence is TGTGCCAGCAGCTCCCCCAGCGGGCAGACCCAGTACTTC. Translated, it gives CASSSPSGQTQYF.